This T cell receptor (beta chain) appears in the sequencing data of a study of T cell responses to AZD1222 COVID-19 vaccine. Study in general: The study pooled second doses at about 4 or about 12 weeks.

The germline V gene encodes CDR1 SGHTA and CDR2 FQGNSA. Trimming took off 1 base at V and 10 bases at J, with 14 bases between the two ends. The CDR3 is 15 residues long. Study conclusions and caveats: The sample set comprised mostly white British donors with more females, and clonal diversity was possibly underestimated. Two AZD1222 doses significantly raised spike-specific TCR breadth and depth over controls. Repertoire sampling happened only post peak T cell response.

This clone has only one observation. The antigen is unknown. The assay was immunoSEQ multiplex PCR, and TCRdb's table has in-frame clones only and misses some. The sample contains some 95,000 clones, around nine tenths of which appear only once. Sequenced material: peripheral blood, taken on day 0 of AZD1222 vaccination. This chain connects TRBV7-2 to TRBJ1-6, with D possibly being TRBD1 (6 bases). This receptor was identified in an adult in good health. As DNA, the CDR3 is TGTGCCAGCAGCTTAGACCTCAGGGGAAGCTCACCCCTCCACTTT. This gives the protein CASSLDLRGSSPLHF.